These 30 T cell receptor beta chains were sequenced from one sample in a study of T-cell reconstitution after alpha-beta-depleted transplantation in children. Library preparation (for TCRbeta) was performed with unique molecular identifiers. Each CDR3 protein is one row after TCRdb ran MiXCR on the PCR reads. The table lists about 500,000 distinct CDR3 sequences, around a third of them singletons. The sequences come from PBMCs from the stem cell graft donor, collected from the stem cell graft. These receptor sequences come from a human donor who donated a stem cell graft to a child with aplastic anemia.

The J gene is TRBJ2-5, the V gene TRBV4-3, with 7 bases fitting TRBD2. The junction had 11 bases not matched to a gene; V was cut back by 1 base and J by 3 bases. Germline lookup yields CDR1 LGHNA and CDR2 YSLEER. The CDR3 sequence is 17 residues long. Here the CDR3 reads CASSQAWGGTGEETQYF. In DNA, the CDR3 is TGCGCCAGCAGCCAAGCCTGGGGGGGGACGGGAGAAGAGACCCAGTACTTC.

The CDR3 DNA reads TGTGCCAGTAGCCGGGGGGACTTCGAGCAGTACTTC. Its protein is CASSRGDFEQYF. The chain employs TRBV19 and TRBJ2-7; 7 bases line up with TRBD2. V dropped 6 bases and J dropped 6; count of bases not matched to a gene: 5. The CDR3 runs 12 residues. Germline V gene lookup returns CDR1 LNHDA and CDR2 SQIVND (reference sequence). The full variable domain, with the rest looked up from reference TRBV19 and TRBJ2-7, is DGGITQSPKYLFRKEGQNVTLSCEQNLNHDAMYWYRQDPGQGLRLIYYSQIVNDFQKGDIAEGYSVSREKKESFPLTVTSAQKNPTAFYLCASSRGDFEQYFGPGTRLTVT.

This chain uses TRBV20-1 with TRBJ2-1; 10 nucleotides agree with TRBD2. V was pared by 2 bases and J by 9 bases, with 7 bases of the junction left unmatched. CDR3 length equals 14 residues. Germline values: CDR1 DFQATT, CDR2 SNEGSKA (reference sequence). The CDR3 coding sequence is TGCAGTGCTAGACGCCTAGCGGGAGCGGCTGAGCAGTTCTTC. It yields the protein CSARRLAGAAEQFF.

V and J are TRBV5-1 and TRBJ2-3; D perhaps matches TRBD1 (5 bases). V lost 0 bases to trimming and J lost 6 bases, with 14 bases between them. The CDR3 covers 15 residues. Germline values: CDR1 SGHRS, CDR2 YFSETQ. CDR3 loop: CASSLEGYGVDTQYF. The DNA of the CDR3 is TGCGCCAGCAGCTTGGAGGGGTACGGAGTTGATACGCAGTATTTT.

This clonotype has more than one count but fewer than ten. The rearrangement uses TRBV29-1 and TRBJ1-1, with unresolved D. The CDR3 covers 13 residues. CDR1 SQVTM and CDR2 ANQGSEA come from the germline V gene. With 5 bases removed from V and 1 base from J, the gap between germline ends came to 11 bases. The CDR3 loop is CSVCSTPNTEAFF. The CDR3 bases are TGCAGCGTTTGTTCCACCCCGAACACTGAAGCTTTCTTT.

J is TRBJ2-5 and V is TRBV30; a weak D match, TRBD2 (7 bases). Germline CDR1 is GTSNPN and CDR2 is SVGIG (reference sequence). The CDR3 contains 14 residues. Trimming pared 0 bases from V and 6 bases from J, leaving 14 bases between. The CDR3 DNA follows: TGTGCCTGGAGTGTCGGCGGGGGCAGGAAGACCCAGTACTTC. Amino acid sequence: CAWSVGGGRKTQYF. Complete variable domain (other parts from reference TRBV30 and TRBJ2-5): SQTIHQWPATLVQPVGSPLSLECTVEGTSNPNLYWYRQAAGRGLQLLFYSVGIGQISSEVPQNLSASRPQDRQFILSSKKLLLSDSGFYLCAWSVGGGRKTQYFGPGTRLLVL.

The table lists this clonotype with a few counts. The chain recombines TRBV12-3 or TRBV12-4 with TRBJ2-5, with D perhaps given as TRBD1 or TRBD2 (6 bases each). Trimming stripped 7 bases from V and 5 bases from J, with 17 bases between. The CDR3 consists of 14 residues. CDR3 residues: CASTTTGGLETQYF. Written as DNA, the CDR3 is TGTGCCAGCACCACAACTGGGGGGCTGGAGACCCAGTACTTC.

This clonotype was picked up a small number of times. The rearrangement uses TRBV7-2 and TRBJ2-7; TRBD2 matches at 8 bases. CDR3 size: 13 residues. The trim removed 3 bases at V and 7 bases at J, leaving 5 bases unmatched. Germline CDR1 and CDR2: SGHTA and FQGNSA. CDR3 DNA sequence: TGTGCCAGCAGCTTGGCGGGGGGCGGGGAGCAGTACTTC. Protein sequence: CASSLAGGGEQYF.

This clonotype was seen a few times. The genes are TRBV9 and TRBJ2-1, with D unclear. This CDR3 is built from 15 residues. Per the germline V gene, CDR1 is SGDLS and CDR2 is YYNGEE. V dropped 0 bases and J dropped 1 base, with 8 bases sitting between them. The CDR3, as DNA: TGTGCCAGCAGCGTAGGACGGTGGTCCTACAATGAGCAGTTCTTC. Translation: CASSVGRWSYNEQFF.

This sequence joins TRBV10-3 and TRBJ2-3, with D perhaps assigned TRBD1 or TRBD2 (6 bases each). CDR1 and CDR2 from the germline V gene are ENHRY and SYGVKD. V was shortened by 0 bases and J by 4 bases, with 11 bases between the two germline ends. The CDR3 is 15 residues long. This CDR3 reads CAISESGRGADTQYF. The CDR3 nucleotides read TGTGCCATCAGTGAGTCGGGTAGGGGGGCAGATACGCAGTATTTT.

This clonotype was picked up a small number of times. The rearrangement joins TRBV7-2 to TRBJ2-7; no reliable D call. This CDR3 contains 13 residues. Germline V lookup: CDR1 SGHTA, CDR2 FQGNSA. The V and J ends lost 5 bases and 2 bases respectively, with 10 bases between them. CDR3 sequence (DNA): TGTGCCAGCAGCCCCTTCCCAGCCTACGAGCAGTACTTC. It codes for CASSPFPAYEQYF.

This clonotype showed up just a few times. The J gene is TRBJ2-5, the V gene TRBV5-1; D possibly corresponds to TRBD2 (5 bases). The ends were cut back, 2 bases at V and 2 bases at J, with 13 bases in the middle. Germline values: CDR1 SGHRS, CDR2 YFSETQ. There are 15 residues in the CDR3. The CDR3 is CASSFLLADQETQYF. DNA of the CDR3: TGCGCCAGCAGCTTTTTGCTAGCAGATCAAGAGACCCAGTACTTC.

V gene TRBV20-1 combines with J gene TRBJ2-5; the D gene is possibly TRBD2 (5 bases). V gave up 3 bases and J gave up 7 bases, with 18 bases separating them. This CDR3 contains 14 residues. The germline CDR1 and CDR2 sequences are DFQATT and SNEGSKA (reference sequence). The CDR3 bases are TGCAGTGCTAGTTTGGTGGGAGAAGATCGGACCCAGTACTTC. Its translation: CSASLVGEDRTQYF.

The CDR3 DNA reads as TGTGCCAGCAGCACAACAGGGGCTAAACCCCTCCACTTT. Translated, it gives CASSTTGAKPLHF. The chain combines TRBV9 with TRBJ1-6, with 7 bases identical to TRBD1. V was pared by 4 bases and J by 12 bases, with 7 bases of the junction left unmatched. Looked up from germline, CDR1 is SGDLS and CDR2 is YYNGEE. This CDR3 contains 13 residues.

This clonotype was seen more than once but under ten times. The CDR3 loop is CASRVLARVNNEQFF. The DNA of the CDR3 is TGTGCCAGCAGAGTTCTAGCGAGGGTAAACAATGAGCAGTTCTTC. J is TRBJ2-1 and V is TRBV5-5; tentative D call: TRBD2 (6 bases). V was cut by 5 bases and J by 5 bases, with 17 bases left in between. Germline assignment: CDR1 SGHKS and CDR2 YYEKEE (reference sequence). The CDR3 covers 15 residues.

This clonotype was detected only once. The chain recombines TRBV12-3 or TRBV12-4 with TRBJ1-1, with no clear D. Trimming shortened V by 6 bases and J by 4 bases, and 12 bases separated the two germline ends. The CDR3 length is 13 residues. DNA of the CDR3: TGTGCCAGCAGCTCTTTAAAGGGCACTGAAGCTTTCTTT. Translated: CASSSLKGTEAFF.

The chain couples TRBV9 to TRBJ2-5; no reliable D call. This CDR3 region has 13 residues. Trimming took off 2 bases at V and 5 bases at J, with 10 bases between the two ends. CDR1 and CDR2 from the germline V gene are SGDLS and YYNGEE. The CDR3 DNA reads as TGTGCCAGCAGCGTCAGCGCTATGGAGACCCAGTACTTC. Protein: CASSVSAMETQYF.

The CDR3 protein is CASSVPAGELFF. CDR3 nucleotides: TGTGCCAGCAGCGTCCCTGCCGGGGAGCTGTTTTTT. The chain joins TRBV9 to TRBJ2-2; D unresolved. Germline CDR1 is SGDLS and CDR2 is YYNGEE. The CDR3 runs to 12 residues. V lost 2 bases and J lost 6, with 5 bases in between.

This clonotype was counted only a few times. The chain links TRBV28 to TRBJ2-1; D could derive from TRBD1 or TRBD2 (5 bases each). There are 16 residues in the CDR3. CDR1 is MDHEN, CDR2 SYDVKM, per germline. V was cut by 7 bases and J by 5 bases, with 21 bases left in between. The CDR3 DNA sequence: TGTGCCAGCACCGTAGGAGGCAGTGAGGGACACAATGAGCAGTTCTTC. Protein sequence: CASTVGGSEGHNEQFF.

In this sample, this clonotype turned up a few times. The chain recombines TRBV13 with TRBJ1-1, with no clear D. In germline, CDR1 is PRHDT, CDR2 FYEKMQ (reference sequence). V dropped 5 bases and J dropped 8 bases, with 12 bases sitting between them. CDR3 length: 12 residues. DNA of the CDR3: TGTGCCAGCAGCCTATTGGGGAGGGAAGCTTTCTTT. Its protein product is CASSLLGREAFF.

This clonotype was recorded a few times. V gene TRBV29-1 combines with J gene TRBJ2-1, with 8 positions matching TRBD2. The ends lost 5 bases at V and 3 bases at J; junction bases unmatched: 6. Germline assignment: CDR1 SQVTM and CDR2 ANQGSEA. The CDR3 covers 14 residues. The DNA for the CDR3 is TGCAGCGTTAGACGGGAGGGCAGCTACAATGAGCAGTTCTTC. This codes for CSVRREGSYNEQFF.

V and J are TRBV6-5 and TRBJ2-5; TRBD2 aligns across 8 bases. Germline V lookup: CDR1 MNHEY, CDR2 SVGAGI. The CDR3 totals 17 residues. V lost 0 bases and J lost 5; bases outside the gene matches: 11. Here the CDR3 reads CASSYSIRAGVGETQYF. In nucleotides, the CDR3 is TGTGCCAGCAGTTACTCGATCAGAGCGGGAGTGGGCGAGACCCAGTACTTC.

This clonotype was detected only a few times. The chain links TRBV9 to TRBJ1-2; 8 bases are a match to TRBD1. Germline V lookup: CDR1 SGDLS, CDR2 YYNGEE. V shed 4 bases and J 0 bases; nucleotides not matched to a gene: 11. The CDR3 is made up of 17 amino acids. The CDR3 protein is CASSISGGPTSNYGYTF. CDR3 coding DNA: TGTGCCAGCAGCATTTCAGGGGGCCCTACCTCTAACTATGGCTACACCTTC. Supplemented by reference TRBV9 and TRBJ1-2, the full variable domain reads DSGVTQTPKHLITATGQRVTLRCSPRSGDLSVYWYQQSLDQGLQFLIQYYNGEERAKGNILERFSAQQFPDLHSELNLSSLELGDSALYFCASSISGGPTSNYGYTFGSGTRLTVV.

This clonotype was observed a few times. One end of the junction does not line up with germline, which may come from a read error. V and J are TRBV6-5 and TRBJ2-7, with D hard to call. The CDR3 length is 13 residues. Germline CDR1 MNHEY, CDR2 SVGAGI. The CDR3 DNA follows: TGTGCCAGCAGTTACTCCTCTTTTGGAACCGCCAACTTC. Amino acids: CASSYSSFGTANF.

The rearrangement joins TRBV20-1 to TRBJ2-7; D gene ambiguous. Trimming stripped 6 bases from V and 5 bases from J, with 20 bases between. The CDR3 length is 14 residues. The germline gives CDR1 DFQATT, CDR2 SNEGSKA (reference sequence). CDR3 coding DNA: TGCAGTGCCTACTCGCCACCGCAGGTAAACGAGCAGTACTTC. It encodes CSAYSPPQVNEQYF.

The V gene is TRBV4-3, the J gene TRBJ2-1; D is perhaps TRBD2 (5 bases). CDR1 is LGHNA, CDR2 YSLEER, per germline. The germline V and J ends were trimmed by 0 bases and 9 bases, with 9 bases remaining between them. The CDR3 has 13 amino acids. CDR3 amino acids: CASSQDRRSEQFF. The CDR3 nucleotides are TGCGCCAGCAGCCAAGACCGGAGGAGTGAGCAGTTCTTC.

DNA for the CDR3: TGTGCCAGCAGCTCCAATAGCCTAGCCAACAATGAGCAGTTCTTC. It is translated as CASSSNSLANNEQFF. The chain links TRBV7-6 to TRBJ2-1; tentative D call: TRBD2 (5 bases). Between the trimmed V and J ends, which lost 4 bases and 5 bases, there was a span of 15 bases. Germline V CDR1 and CDR2: SGHVS, FNYEAQ. The CDR3 sequence is 15 residues long.

The V call is TRBV6-1, the J call TRBJ2-1; 13 bases match TRBD2. The CDR3 sequence is 15 residues long. Trimming at V came to 4 bases and at J to 7 bases, leaving 4 bases not matched to a gene. Germline CDR1 MNHNS, CDR2 SASEGT. Written as DNA, the CDR3 is TGTGCCAGCAGTGGACTAGCGGGGGGAGGGAATGAGCAGTTCTTC. Translating gives CASSGLAGGGNEQFF.

This clonotype has a single count. The rearrangement links TRBV9 to TRBJ2-1, with TRBD2 identical over 9 bases. The CDR3 covers 15 residues. The germline V gene encodes CDR1 SGDLS and CDR2 YYNGEE. V lost 2 bases, J lost 9 bases, and 9 bases stayed unmatched. CDR3 in amino acids: CASSVSGSRSLEQFF. The CDR3 DNA sequence: TGTGCCAGCAGCGTTAGCGGGAGTCGGTCTCTTGAGCAGTTCTTC. The variable domain in full, completed from reference TRBV9 and TRBJ2-1, reads DSGVTQTPKHLITATGQRVTLRCSPRSGDLSVYWYQQSLDQGLQFLIQYYNGEERAKGNILERFSAQQFPDLHSELNLSSLELGDSALYFCASSVSGSRSLEQFFGPGTRLTVL.

This clonotype has a handful of counts. The chain combines TRBV20-1 with TRBJ1-2, with 9 bases identical to TRBD1. J lost 1 base, V lost 6 bases, and 9 bases had no gene match. From germline, CDR1 is DFQATT and CDR2 SNEGSKA (reference sequence). This CDR3 region has 15 residues. The CDR3 protein is CSALVRDRVNYGYTF. CDR3 nucleotide sequence: TGCAGTGCCCTAGTGAGGGACAGGGTTAACTATGGCTACACCTTC.